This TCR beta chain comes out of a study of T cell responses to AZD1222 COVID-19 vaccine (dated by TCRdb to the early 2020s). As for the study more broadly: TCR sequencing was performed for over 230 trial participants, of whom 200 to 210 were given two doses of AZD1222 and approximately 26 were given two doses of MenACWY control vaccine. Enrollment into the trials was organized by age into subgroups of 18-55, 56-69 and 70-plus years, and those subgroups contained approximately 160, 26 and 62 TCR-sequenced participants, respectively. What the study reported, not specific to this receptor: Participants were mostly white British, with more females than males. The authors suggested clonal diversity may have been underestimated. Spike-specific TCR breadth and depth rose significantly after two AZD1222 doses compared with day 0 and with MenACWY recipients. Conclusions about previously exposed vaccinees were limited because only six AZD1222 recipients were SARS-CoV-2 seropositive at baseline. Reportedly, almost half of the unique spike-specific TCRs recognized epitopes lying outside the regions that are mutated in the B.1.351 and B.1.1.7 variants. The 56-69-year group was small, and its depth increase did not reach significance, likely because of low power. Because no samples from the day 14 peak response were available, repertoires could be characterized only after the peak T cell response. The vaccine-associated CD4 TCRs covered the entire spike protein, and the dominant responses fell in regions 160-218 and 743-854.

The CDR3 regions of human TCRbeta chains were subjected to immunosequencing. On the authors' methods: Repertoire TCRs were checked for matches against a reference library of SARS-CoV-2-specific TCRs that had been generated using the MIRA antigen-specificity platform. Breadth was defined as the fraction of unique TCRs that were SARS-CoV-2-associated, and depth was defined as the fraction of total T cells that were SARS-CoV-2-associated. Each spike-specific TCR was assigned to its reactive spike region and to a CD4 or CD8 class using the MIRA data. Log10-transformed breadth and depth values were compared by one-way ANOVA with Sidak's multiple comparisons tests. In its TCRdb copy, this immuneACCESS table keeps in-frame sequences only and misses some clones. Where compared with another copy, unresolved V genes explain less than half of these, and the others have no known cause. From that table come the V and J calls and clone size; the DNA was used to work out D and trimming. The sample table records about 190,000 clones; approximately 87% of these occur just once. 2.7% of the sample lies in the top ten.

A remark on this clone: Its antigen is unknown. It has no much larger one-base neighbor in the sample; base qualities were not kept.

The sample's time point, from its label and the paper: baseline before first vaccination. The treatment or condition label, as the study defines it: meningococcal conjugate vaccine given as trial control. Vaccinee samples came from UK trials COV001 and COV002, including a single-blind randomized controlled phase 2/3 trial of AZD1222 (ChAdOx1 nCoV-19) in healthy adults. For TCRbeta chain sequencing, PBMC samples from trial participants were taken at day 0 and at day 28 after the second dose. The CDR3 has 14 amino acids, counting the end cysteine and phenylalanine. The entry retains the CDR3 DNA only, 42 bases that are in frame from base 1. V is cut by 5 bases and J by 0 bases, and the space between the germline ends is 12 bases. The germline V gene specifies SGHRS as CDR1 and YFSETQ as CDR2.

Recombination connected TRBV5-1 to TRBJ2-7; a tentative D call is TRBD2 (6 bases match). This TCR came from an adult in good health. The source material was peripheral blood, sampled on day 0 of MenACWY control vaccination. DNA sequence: TGCGCCAGCAGGCTAGCGCTTAGCTCCTACGAGCAGTACTTC. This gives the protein CASRLALSSYEQYF.